The T cell receptor (beta chain) described here comes from a study of T cell responses to AZD1222 COVID-19 vaccine. Turning to the study itself: Analysis merged second doses at about 4 or about 12 weeks.

The germline V gene has CDR1 SGHRS and CDR2 YFSETQ. This CDR3 has 17 residues. The V end lost 3 bases, the J end lost 1 base, and 16 bases lay between the germline ends. Study observations and caveats: Only a handful of people who got AZD1222 tested seropositive at baseline. Donor demographics were predominantly white British with a female majority; clonal diversity may be underestimated. Spike was spanned by vaccine-associated CD4 TCRs, with dominance at 160-218 and 743-854.

Profiling relied on immunoSEQ multiplex PCR, and the TCRdb table lists in-frame clones only, not all of them. The profile shows about 140,000 clones, 75% to 95% of them singletons. Note on this clone: The antigen is unknown.

Sequencing used peripheral blood, obtained on day 0 of AZD1222 vaccination. The chain joins TRBV5-1 to TRBJ2-2; D perhaps matches TRBD2 (5 bases). The clonotype originates from an adult in good health. This CDR3 is CASSYFFQRRNTGELFF. In DNA, the CDR3 is TGCGCCAGCAGCTACTTCTTCCAGCGGAGGAACACCGGGGAGCTGTTTTTT.